This TCR beta chain appears in the sequencing data of a study of shared clonotypes between healthy human individuals. Study at large: Donors were a couple of women and a few men aged 18 to 49. Overall study results and limits: Represented genetic and exposure-history diversity was restricted by having few donors.

Naive CD8 cells, CD45RO-negative and positively selected for CCR7, excluded terminally differentiated effector memory CD45RA+ cells. Several immunoSEQ plates received, in even portions, the genomic DNA of each subset. Assay used: immunoSEQ multiplex PCR; TCRdb lists only in-frame clones, some missing. The sample holds about 2.2 million clones, 93% seen once. Germline lookup yields CDR1 MNHEY and CDR2 SVGAGI. The CDR3 loop spans 15 amino acids. The ends were cut back, 2 bases at V and 7 bases at J, with 15 bases in the middle. Note on this clone: As yet, its antigen is unknown.

Sequenced input: naive CD8+ T cells from PBMCs. The receptor was isolated from a man younger than 35 in good health. Some clones in this sample may be carry-over from other donors' samples. This chain uses TRBV6-5 with TRBJ2-1; D is perhaps TRBD1 or TRBD2 (6 bases each). This CDR3 reads CASSYGGRPWNEQFF. In nucleotides, the CDR3 is TGTGCCAGCAGTTACGGGGGGCGCCCCTGGAATGAGCAGTTCTTC.